This T cell receptor beta chain is drawn from a study of early T cells in non-severe SARS-CoV-2 infection (dated by TCRdb to about 2021). General notes on the study: Bulk RNA from unsorted whole blood was used for TCR sequencing, so alpha and beta chains could not be paired.

This was a case-control study nested in a cohort of healthcare workers in London, UK, who had nasopharyngeal swab PCR tests and blood samples taken every week. Healthcare workers were enrolled in the week of the UK lockdown, from 23 to 31 March 2020, and were followed every week for up to about 16 weeks. For this clonotype: The antigen this receptor binds is unknown. The input lacks base qualities; no much larger clone sits a single base away.

Receptor amplification or capture employed 5' RACE. The sequencing machine was a NextSeq 500. In the TCR library protocol, unique molecular identifiers were attached to individual cDNA molecules to correct for PCR bias and sequencing error. TCR alpha and beta chains were both sequenced, and the abundances of alpha and beta sequences in each sample were closely correlated with each other. The study's own analysis went as follows. Decombinator V4 was used to annotate TCR sequences for V gene, J gene and CDR3. TCRs were defined as expanded if a significant change between any two time points was detected under a Poisson model with p below 0.0001. TCR abundances were normalised to the total number of TCRs sequenced per sample and expressed as counts per million. MAIT TCRs were defined by TRAV1-2 paired with TRAJ12, TRAJ20 or TRAJ33, and iNKT TCRs by TRAV10 paired with TRAJ18. VDJdb, accessed 1 November 2021, was searched for CMV, EBV and SARS-CoV-2 annotated TCRs, with TCRs annotated for multiple antigens excluded. The public sequencing data were trimmed at Q25 with fastp and processed into clonotypes with MiXCR by TCRdb, which kept only in-frame beta chains. Every CDR3 protein is listed once, alongside the most common genes and DNA of its rows. It is TCRdb's table, rather than the study itself, that gives the V and J calls and clone size. The sample table lists roughly 70,000 distinct CDR3 sequences, more than 15% of them with a count of one. The ten biggest clones cover about 8.8% of the sample.

General findings and caveats noted by the study authors: Matching against VDJdb was skewed toward anti-spike CD8 responses, likely underestimated virus-specific expansions, and missed private and CD4 specificities.

After removal of 1 base from V and 5 bases from J, the junction retains 5 bases not matched to a gene. CDR1 LGHDT and CDR2 YNNKEL are derived from the germline V gene (reference sequence). The CDR3 runs 15 amino acids, cysteine and phenylalanine included. Only the CDR3 part of the read is kept: 45 bases, read in frame from the first base. The rearranged chain carries TRBV3-1 and TRBJ2-1; TRBD2 aligns with 7 central bases. This specimen consisted of whole blood, obtained at baseline. The receptor was isolated from an adult who was a healthcare worker with PCR-confirmed SARS-CoV-2 infection or an uninfected control (not recorded which). CDR3 sequence: CASSQAASGNNEQFF. The nucleotide sequence is given as TGTGCCAGCAGCCAAGCGGCTAGCGGCAACAATGAGCAGTTCTTC.